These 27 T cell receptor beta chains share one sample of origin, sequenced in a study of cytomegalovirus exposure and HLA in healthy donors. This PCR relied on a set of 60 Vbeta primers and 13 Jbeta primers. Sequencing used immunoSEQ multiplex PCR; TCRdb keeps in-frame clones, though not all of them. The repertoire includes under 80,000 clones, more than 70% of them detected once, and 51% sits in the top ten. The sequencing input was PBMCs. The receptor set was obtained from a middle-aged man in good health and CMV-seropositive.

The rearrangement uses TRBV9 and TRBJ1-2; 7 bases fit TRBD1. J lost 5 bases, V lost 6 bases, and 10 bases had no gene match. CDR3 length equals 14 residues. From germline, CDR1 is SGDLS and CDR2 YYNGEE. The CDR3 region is CASTLAEGAYGYTF. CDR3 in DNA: TGTGCCAGCACCCTAGCAGAGGGGGCTTATGGCTACACCTTC.

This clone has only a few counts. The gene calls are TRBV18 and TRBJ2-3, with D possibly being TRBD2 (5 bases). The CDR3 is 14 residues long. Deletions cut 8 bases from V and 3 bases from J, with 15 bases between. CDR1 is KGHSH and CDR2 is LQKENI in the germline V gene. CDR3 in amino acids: CASRREGGTDTQYF. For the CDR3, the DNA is TGTGCCAGCCGCCGGGAAGGTGGGACAGATACGCAGTATTTT.

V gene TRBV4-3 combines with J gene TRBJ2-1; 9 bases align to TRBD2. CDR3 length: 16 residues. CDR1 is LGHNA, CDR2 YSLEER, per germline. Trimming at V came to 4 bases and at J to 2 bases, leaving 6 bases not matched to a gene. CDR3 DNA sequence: TGCGCCAGCAGCCGGTTAGCGGGAGACGCCTACAATGAGCAGTTCTTC. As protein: CASSRLAGDAYNEQFF.

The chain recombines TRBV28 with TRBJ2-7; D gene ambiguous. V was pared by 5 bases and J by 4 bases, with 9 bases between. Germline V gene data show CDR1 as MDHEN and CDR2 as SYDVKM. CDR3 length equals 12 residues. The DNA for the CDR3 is TGTGCCAGCAGTCACCACAGATACGAGCAGTACTTC. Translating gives CASSHHRYEQYF.

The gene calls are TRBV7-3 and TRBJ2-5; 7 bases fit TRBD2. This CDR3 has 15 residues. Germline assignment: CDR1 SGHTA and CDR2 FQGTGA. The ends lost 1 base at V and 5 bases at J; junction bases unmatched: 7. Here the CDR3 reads CASSLRGRAGETQYF. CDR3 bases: TGTGCCAGCAGCTTAAGGGGGAGGGCTGGGGAGACCCAGTACTTC.

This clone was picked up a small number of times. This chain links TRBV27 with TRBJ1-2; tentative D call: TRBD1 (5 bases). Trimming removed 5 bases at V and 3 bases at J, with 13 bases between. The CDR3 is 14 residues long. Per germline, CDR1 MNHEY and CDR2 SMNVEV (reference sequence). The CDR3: CASSRREGDYGYTF. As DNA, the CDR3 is TGTGCCAGCAGTCGACGTGAAGGGGACTATGGCTACACCTTC.

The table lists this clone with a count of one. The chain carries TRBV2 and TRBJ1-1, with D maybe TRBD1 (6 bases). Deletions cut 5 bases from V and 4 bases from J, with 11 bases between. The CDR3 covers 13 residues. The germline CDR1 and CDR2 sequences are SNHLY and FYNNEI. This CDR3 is CASSQGWVTEAFF. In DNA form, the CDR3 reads TGTGCCAGCAGTCAGGGGTGGGTCACTGAAGCTTTCTTT.

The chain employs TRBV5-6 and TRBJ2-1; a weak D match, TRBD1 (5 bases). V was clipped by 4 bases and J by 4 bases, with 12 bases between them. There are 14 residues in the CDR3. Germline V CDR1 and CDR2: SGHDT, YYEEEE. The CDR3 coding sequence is TGTGCCAGCAGCCAGGGAAGGGTATACAATGAGCAGTTCTTC. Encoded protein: CASSQGRVYNEQFF.

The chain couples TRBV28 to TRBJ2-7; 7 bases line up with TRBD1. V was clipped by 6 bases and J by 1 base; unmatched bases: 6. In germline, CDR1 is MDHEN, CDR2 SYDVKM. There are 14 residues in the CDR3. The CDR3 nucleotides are TGTGCCAGCAGAGCTCCGGGACAGTCCTACGAGCAGTACTTC. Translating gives CASRAPGQSYEQYF.

The CDR3 spells CASSIAGAAYEQYF. CDR3 DNA sequence: TGTGCCAGCAGCATAGCAGGGGCGGCCTACGAGCAGTACTTC. The chain carries TRBV9 and TRBJ2-7; possibly TRBD1 for D (6 bases). This CDR3 is built from 14 residues. Trimming stripped 4 bases from V and 2 bases from J, with 13 bases between. Germline CDR1 and CDR2: SGDLS and YYNGEE. The variable domain in full, completed from reference TRBV9 and TRBJ2-7, reads DSGVTQTPKHLITATGQRVTLRCSPRSGDLSVYWYQQSLDQGLQFLIQYYNGEERAKGNILERFSAQQFPDLHSELNLSSLELGDSALYFCASSIAGAAYEQYFGPGTRLTVT.

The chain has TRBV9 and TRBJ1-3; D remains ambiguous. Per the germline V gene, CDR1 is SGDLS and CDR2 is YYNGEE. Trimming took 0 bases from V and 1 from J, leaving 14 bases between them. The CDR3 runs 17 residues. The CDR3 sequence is CASSVGVGGLSGNTIYF. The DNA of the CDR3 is TGTGCCAGCAGCGTAGGGGTAGGAGGACTTTCTGGAAACACCATATATTTT.

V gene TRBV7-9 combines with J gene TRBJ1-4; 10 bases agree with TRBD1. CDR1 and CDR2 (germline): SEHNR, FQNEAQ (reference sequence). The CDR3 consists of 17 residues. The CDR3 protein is CCSSLVDRGRTNEKLFF. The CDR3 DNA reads TGTTGCAGCAGCTTAGTGGACAGGGGGAGGACTAATGAAAAACTGTTTTTT.

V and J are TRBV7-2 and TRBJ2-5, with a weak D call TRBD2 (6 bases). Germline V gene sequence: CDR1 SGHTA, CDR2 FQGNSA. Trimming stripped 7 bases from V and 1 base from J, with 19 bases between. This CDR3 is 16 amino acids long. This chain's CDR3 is CASTREAVGGQETQYF. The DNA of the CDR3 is TGTGCCAGCACCCGTGAGGCCGTCGGGGGCCAAGAGACCCAGTACTTC.

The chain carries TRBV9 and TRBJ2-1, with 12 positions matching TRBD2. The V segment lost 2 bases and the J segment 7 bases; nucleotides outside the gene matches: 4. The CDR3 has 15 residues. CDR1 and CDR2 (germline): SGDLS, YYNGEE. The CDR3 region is CASSVTSGRSNEQFF. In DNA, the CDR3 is TGTGCCAGCAGCGTCACTAGCGGGAGGAGTAATGAGCAGTTCTTC.

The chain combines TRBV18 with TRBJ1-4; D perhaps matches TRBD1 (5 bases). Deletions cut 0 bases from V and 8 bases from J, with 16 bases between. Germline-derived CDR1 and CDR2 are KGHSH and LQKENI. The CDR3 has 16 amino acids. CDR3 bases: TGTGCCAGCTCACCACCACGGGACTTTACGGGGGAAAAACTGTTTTTT. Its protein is CASSPPRDFTGEKLFF.

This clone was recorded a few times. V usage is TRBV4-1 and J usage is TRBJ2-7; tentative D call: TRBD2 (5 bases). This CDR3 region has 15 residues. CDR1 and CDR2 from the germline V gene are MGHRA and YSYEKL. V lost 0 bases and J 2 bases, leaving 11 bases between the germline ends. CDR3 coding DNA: TGCGCCAGCAGCCAAGAAAGGACTCCCGCCTACGAGCAGTACTTC. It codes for CASSQERTPAYEQYF.

The CDR3 DNA reads as TGTGCCAGCAGCTTATCCGGGGGATACGTCAGCGAGACCCAGTACTTC. This gives the protein CASSLSGGYVSETQYF. V usage is TRBV7-6 and J usage is TRBJ2-5; a possible D gene is TRBD2 (6 bases). Per the germline V gene, CDR1 is SGHVS and CDR2 is FNYEAQ. CDR3 length equals 16 residues. Trimming took 2 bases from V and 5 from J, leaving 18 bases between them.

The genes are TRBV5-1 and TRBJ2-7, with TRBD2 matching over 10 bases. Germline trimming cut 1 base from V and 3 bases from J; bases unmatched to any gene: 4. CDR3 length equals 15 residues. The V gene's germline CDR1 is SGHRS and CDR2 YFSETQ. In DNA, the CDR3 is TGCGCCAGCAGCTTGACCGGGACTAGCGTCTACGAGCAGTACTTC. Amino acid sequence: CASSLTGTSVYEQYF.

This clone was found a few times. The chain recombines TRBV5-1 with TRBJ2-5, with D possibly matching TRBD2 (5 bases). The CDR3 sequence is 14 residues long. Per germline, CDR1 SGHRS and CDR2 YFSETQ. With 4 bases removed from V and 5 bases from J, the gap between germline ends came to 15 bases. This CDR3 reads CASSVISGRETQYF. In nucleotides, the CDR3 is TGCGCCAGCAGCGTTATCAGCGGTCGGGAGACCCAGTACTTC.

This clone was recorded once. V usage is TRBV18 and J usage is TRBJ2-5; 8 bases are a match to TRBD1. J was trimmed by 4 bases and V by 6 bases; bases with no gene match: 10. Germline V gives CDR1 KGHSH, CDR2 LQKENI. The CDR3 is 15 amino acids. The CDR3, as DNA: TGTGCCAGCTCGCAGAGAAACGGACAGGGAGAGACCCAGTACTTC. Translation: CASSQRNGQGETQYF.

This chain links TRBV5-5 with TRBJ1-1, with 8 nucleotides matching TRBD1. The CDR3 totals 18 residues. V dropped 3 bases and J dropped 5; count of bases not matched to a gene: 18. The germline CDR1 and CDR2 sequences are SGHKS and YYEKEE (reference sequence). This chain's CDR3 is CASSSSLGTRGRGTEAFF. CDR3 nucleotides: TGTGCCAGCAGCTCCTCCCTCGGGACCAGGGGGCGCGGGACTGAAGCTTTCTTT. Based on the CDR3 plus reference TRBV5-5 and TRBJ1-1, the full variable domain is DAGVTQSPTHLIKTRGQQVTLRCSPISGHKSVSWYQQVLGQGPQFIFQYYEKEERGRGNFPDRFSARQFPNYSSELNVNALLLGDSALYLCASSSSLGTRGRGTEAFFGQGTRLTVV.

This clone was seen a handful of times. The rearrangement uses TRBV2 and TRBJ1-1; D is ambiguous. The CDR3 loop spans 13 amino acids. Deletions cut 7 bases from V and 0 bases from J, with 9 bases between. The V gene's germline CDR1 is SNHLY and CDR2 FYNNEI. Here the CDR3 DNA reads TGTGCCAGCATCAATGCAGTGAACACTGAAGCTTTCTTT. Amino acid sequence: CASINAVNTEAFF.

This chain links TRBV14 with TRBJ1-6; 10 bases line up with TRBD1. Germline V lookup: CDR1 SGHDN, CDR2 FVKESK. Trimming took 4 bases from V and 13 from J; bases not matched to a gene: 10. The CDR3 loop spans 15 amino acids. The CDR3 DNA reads TGTGCCAGCAGCCGACCGGGACAGGGGTCAGACCCCCTCCACTTT. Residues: CASSRPGQGSDPLHF.

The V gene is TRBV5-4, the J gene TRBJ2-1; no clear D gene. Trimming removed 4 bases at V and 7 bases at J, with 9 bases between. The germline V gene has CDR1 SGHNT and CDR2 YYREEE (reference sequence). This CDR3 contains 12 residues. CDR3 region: CASSHDINEQFF. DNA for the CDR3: TGTGCCAGCAGCCATGACATAAATGAGCAGTTCTTC.

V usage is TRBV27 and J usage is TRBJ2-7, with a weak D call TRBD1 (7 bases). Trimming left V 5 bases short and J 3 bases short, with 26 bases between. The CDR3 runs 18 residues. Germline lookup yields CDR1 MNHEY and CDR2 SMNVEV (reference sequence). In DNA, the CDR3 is TGTGCCAGCAGTCTAAAAGGGGGCGGGGCAGACAATAACTACGAGCAGTACTTC. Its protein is CASSLKGGGADNNYEQYF.

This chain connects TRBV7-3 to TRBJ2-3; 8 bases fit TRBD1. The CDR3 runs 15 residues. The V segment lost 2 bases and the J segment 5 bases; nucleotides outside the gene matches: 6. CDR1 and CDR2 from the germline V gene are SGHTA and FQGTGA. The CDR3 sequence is CASSLVRGLVDTQYF. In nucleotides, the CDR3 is TGTGCCAGCAGCTTAGTCAGGGGGCTAGTAGATACGCAGTATTTT. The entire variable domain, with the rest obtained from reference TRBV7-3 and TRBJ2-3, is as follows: GAGVSQTPSNKVTEKGKYVELRCDPISGHTALYWYRQSLGQGPEFLIYFQGTGAADDSGLPNDRFFAVRPEGSVSTLKIQRTERGDSAVYLCASSLVRGLVDTQYFGPGTRLTVL.

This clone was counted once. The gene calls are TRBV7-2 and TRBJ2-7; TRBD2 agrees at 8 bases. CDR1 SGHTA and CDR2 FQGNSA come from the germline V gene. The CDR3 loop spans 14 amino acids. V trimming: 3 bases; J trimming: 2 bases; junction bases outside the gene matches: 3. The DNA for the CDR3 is TGTGCCAGCAGCTTTAGCGGGGACACCTACGAGCAGTACTTC. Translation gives CASSFSGDTYEQYF.